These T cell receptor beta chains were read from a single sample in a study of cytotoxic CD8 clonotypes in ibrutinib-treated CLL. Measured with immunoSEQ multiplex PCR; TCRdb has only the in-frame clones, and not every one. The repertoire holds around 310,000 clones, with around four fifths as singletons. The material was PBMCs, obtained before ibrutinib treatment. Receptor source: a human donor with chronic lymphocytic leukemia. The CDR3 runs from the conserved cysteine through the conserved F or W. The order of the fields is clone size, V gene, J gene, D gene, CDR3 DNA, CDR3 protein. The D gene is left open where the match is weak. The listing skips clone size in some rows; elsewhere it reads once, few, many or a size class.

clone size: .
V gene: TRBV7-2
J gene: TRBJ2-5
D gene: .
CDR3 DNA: TGTGCCAGCAGTAAAAGGTCGCTGACATTAGGGGAGACCCAGTACTTC
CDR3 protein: CASSKRSLTLGETQYF

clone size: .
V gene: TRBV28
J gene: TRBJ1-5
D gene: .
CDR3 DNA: TGTGCCAGCAGTTTCCTCAATCAGCCCCAGCATTTT
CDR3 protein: CASSFLNQPQHF

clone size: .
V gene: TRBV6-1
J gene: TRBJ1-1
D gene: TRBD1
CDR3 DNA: TGTGCCAGCAGCCCCGGGACAGGGTCGGGCACTGAAGCTTTCTTT
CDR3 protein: CASSPGTGSGTEAFF

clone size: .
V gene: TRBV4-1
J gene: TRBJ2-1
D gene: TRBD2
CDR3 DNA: TGCGCCAGCAGCCGAGTTCTAGCGGACAATGAGCAGTTCTTC
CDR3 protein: CASSRVLADNEQFF

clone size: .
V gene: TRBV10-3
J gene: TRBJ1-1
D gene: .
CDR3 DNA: TGTGCCATCAGTGAGGCAGCAGATAGAAGGATGGGAGCTTTCTTT
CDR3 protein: CAISEAADRRMGAFF

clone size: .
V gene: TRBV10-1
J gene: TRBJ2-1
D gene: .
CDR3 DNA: TGCGCCAGCAGTGACCCGGGGGTGCCCGCGGATGAGCAGTTCTTC
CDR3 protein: CASSDPGVPADEQFF

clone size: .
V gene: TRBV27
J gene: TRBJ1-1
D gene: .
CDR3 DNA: TGTGCCAGCAGTTGGTATCGGGACACTGAAGCTTTCTTT
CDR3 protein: CASSWYRDTEAFF

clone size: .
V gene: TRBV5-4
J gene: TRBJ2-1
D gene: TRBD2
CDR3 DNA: TGTGCCAGCAGCACTAGCGGAAGCTCCTACAATGAGCAGTTCTTC
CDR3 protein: CASSTSGSSYNEQFF

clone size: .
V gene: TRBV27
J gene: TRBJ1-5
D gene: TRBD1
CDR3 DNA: TGTGCCAGCAGAGACGGGACAGACCACAATCAGCCCCAGCATTTT
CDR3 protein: CASRDGTDHNQPQHF

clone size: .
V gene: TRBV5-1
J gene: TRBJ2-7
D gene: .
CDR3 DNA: TGCGCCAGCAGCCTCCCATCCTACGAGCAGTACTTC
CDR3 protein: CASSLPSYEQYF

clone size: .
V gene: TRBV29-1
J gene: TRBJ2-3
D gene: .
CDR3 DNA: TGCAGCGTTTCCAACCCAGATACGCAGTATTTT
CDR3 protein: CSVSNPDTQYF

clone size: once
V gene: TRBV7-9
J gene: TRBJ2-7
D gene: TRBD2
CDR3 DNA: TGTGCCAGCAGCTTAGTTGGACTAGCTGATGAGCAGTACTTC
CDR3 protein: CASSLVGLADEQYF

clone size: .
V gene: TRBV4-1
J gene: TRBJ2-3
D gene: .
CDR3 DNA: TGCGCCAGCAGCCATTCCAGGGGGGGGGATACGCAGTATTTT
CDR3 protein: CASSHSRGGDTQYF

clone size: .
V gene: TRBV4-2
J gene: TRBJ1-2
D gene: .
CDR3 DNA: TGTGCCAGCAGCCGAGGGCTACCCGACTATGGCTACACCTTC
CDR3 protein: CASSRGLPDYGYTF

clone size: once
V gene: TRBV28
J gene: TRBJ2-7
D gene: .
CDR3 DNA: TGTGCCAGCAGTTTGGAGGGGAACGAGCAGTACTTC
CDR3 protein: CASSLEGNEQYF

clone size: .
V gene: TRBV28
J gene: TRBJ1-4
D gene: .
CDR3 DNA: TGTGCCAGCAGTAAACAGGGCACTAATGAAAAACTGTTTTTT
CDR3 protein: CASSKQGTNEKLFF

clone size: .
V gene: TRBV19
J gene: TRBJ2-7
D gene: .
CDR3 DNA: TGTGCCAGTAGTATAGATCTTGTGCTAGCCACCTACGAGCAGTACTTC
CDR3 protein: CASSIDLVLATYEQYF

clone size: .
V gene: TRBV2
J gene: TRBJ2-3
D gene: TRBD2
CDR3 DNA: TGTGCCAGCAGTGAAGGGACTAGCGCAGATACGCAGTATTTT
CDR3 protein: CASSEGTSADTQYF

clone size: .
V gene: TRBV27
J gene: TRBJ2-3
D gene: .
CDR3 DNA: TGTGCCAGCAGTTTATTAGGGGCCTTTACCCGCACAGATACGCAGTATTTT
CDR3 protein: CASSLLGAFTRTDTQYF

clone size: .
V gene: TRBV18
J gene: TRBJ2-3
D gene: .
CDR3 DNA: TGTGCCAGCTCACGTTGGACGGGACCATGGCGGGATACGCAGTATTTT
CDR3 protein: CASSRWTGPWRDTQYF

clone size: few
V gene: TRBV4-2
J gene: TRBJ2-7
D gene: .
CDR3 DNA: TGTGCCAGCAGCCAAGATTTAGGGGGACCCTACGAGCAGTACTTC
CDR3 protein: CASSQDLGGPYEQYF

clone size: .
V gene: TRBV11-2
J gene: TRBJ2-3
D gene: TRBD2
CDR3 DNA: TGTGCCAGCAGCTCCCGAGCGGGAGGGACTGTGACAGATACGCAGTATTTT
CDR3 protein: CASSSRAGGTVTDTQYF

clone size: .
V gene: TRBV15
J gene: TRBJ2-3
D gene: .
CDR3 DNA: TGTGCCACCAGCAGAGCTCTTGCCGGAGCTAGCACAGATACGCAGTATTTT
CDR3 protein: CATSRALAGASTDTQYF

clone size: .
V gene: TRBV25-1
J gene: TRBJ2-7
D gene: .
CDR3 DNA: TGTGCTTTATGGGGGTCCCAGAACGAGCAGTACTTC
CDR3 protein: CALWGSQNEQYF

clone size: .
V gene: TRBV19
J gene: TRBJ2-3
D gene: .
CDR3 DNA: TGTGCCAGTAGCGGGAGCACAGATACGCAGTATTTT
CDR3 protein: CASSGSTDTQYF

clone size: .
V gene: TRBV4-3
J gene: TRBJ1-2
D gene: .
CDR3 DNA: TGCGCCAGCAGCCAAGATTGGGATTATGGCTACACCTTC
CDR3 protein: CASSQDWDYGYTF